This T cell receptor (beta chain) was identified during a study of OX40 agonist ivuxolimab in advanced cancers. Turning to the study itself: Given to patients was ivuxolimab, an agonistic anti-OX40 (CD134) antibody. Under the entry rules, prior anti-PD-1, anti-PD-L1 or anti-CTLA-4 therapy was allowed, and roughly 43% had some. Study outcomes and limitations: CD8+ T cells showed, on average, more clonal expansion than CD4+ cells.

Deletions cut 6 bases from V and 4 bases from J, with 12 bases between. The CDR3 is 13 residues long. From germline, CDR1 is MNHEY and CDR2 SVGAGI. Samples of blood were obtained at baseline, on cycle 4 day 1, and on cycle 7 day 1. On this clone itself: Its antigen is as yet unknown.

Clones were sequenced by immunoSEQ multiplex PCR, and TCRdb holds only the in-frame ones, with some missing. Here the sample spans some 150,000 clones, approximately 90% being singletons. The source was CD4+ or CD8+ T cells sorted from blood, collected in a trial of the OX40 agonist ivuxolimab. The source is an adult with an advanced solid tumor such as melanoma, head and neck, liver or kidney cancer. The genes are TRBV6-5 and TRBJ2-5, with D perhaps matching TRBD2 (6 bases). In DNA form, the CDR3 reads TGTGCCAGCAGCCCCCCCGGGGGAGAGACCCAGTACTTC. It codes for CASSPPGGETQYF.